This T cell receptor beta chain emerged from a study of T cells expressing NK-cell markers. General study findings and limits: As a fraction of CD8+ T cells, dominant NKG2C+ clonotypes reached roughly 1.0-7.5% in 5 to 7 donors.

The CDR3 is 16 amino acids. The germline V gene encodes CDR1 LNHDA and CDR2 SQIVND (reference sequence). With respect to this clonotype: Its antigen is still unknown.

No DNA is given; TCRdb re-called the 5' RACE reads and lists each CDR3 protein once. This repertoire includes 200,000 to 300,000 distinct CDR3 sequences. Sequences were obtained from blood T cells: a sorted CD56 or NKG2C T cell subset, CD4+ or CD8+ T cells, or bulk PBMC T cells (not recorded which). The rearrangement joins TRBV19 to TRBJ1-1. The clonotype comes from a man between 18 and 35 years old in good health. CDR3 residues: CASSITGRGKNTEAFF.